The rows below give T cell receptor beta chains drawn from one sample of a study of blood T cell repertoires in COVID-19. The table came from immunoSEQ multiplex PCR; TCRdb's copy has only in-frame clones and leaves some out. The sample lists about 120,000 clones, approximately 68% occurring once. Sequences were obtained from peripheral blood. The receptors were gathered from an older woman with acute or convalescent COVID-19. CDR3s include the opening cysteine and the closing phenylalanine or tryptophan. A D gene is named only where the DNA matches it firmly. Rows give clone size only sometimes, using once, few, many, or a class for an expanded clone.

once	TRBJ2-4	TRBD2	TRBV28	CASCRTRGFGIQYF	TGTGCCAGCTGTAGGACTAGGGGCTTTGGCATTCAGTACTTC
few	TRBJ1-1	TRBD1	TRBV30	CAWSVQGTGGAFF	TGTGCCTGGAGTGTACAGGGGACAGGAGGGGCTTTCTTT
few	TRBJ1-2	NA	TRBV28	CASSLSYVQGRFYGYTF	TGTGCCAGCAGTTTGAGTTATGTTCAGGGGAGATTCTATGGCTACACCTTC
NA	TRBJ1-6	TRBD1	TRBV4-2	CASSQPGTVKSPLHF	TGTGCCAGCAGCCAGCCCGGGACAGTCAAATCACCCCTCCACTTT
NA	TRBJ1-2	TRBD1	TRBV5-1	CASSRSPGQVNYGYTF	TGCGCCAGCAGCCGCTCACCCGGACAGGTTAACTATGGCTACACCTTC
NA	TRBJ2-1	NA	TRBV7-3	CASSPPGGNEQFF	TGTGCCAGCAGCCCCCCCGGGGGCAATGAGCAGTTCTTC
few	TRBJ1-2	TRBD1	TRBV28	CASSFRGGAYGYTF	TGTGCCAGCAGTTTCAGAGGGGGCGCCTATGGCTACACCTTC
NA	TRBJ1-4	NA	TRBV30	CAWSPGQGGSEKLFF	TGTGCCTGGAGTCCGGGCCAGGGAGGGAGTGAAAAACTGTTTTTT
NA	TRBJ1-2	NA	TRBV7-9	CASSLDRDVHYGYTF	TGTGCCAGCAGCTTAGACAGGGATGTACACTATGGCTACACCTTC
NA	TRBJ2-1	NA	TRBV3-1/TRBV3-2	CASSHKTRGNEQFF	TGTGCCAGCAGCCATAAGACCAGGGGCAATGAGCAGTTCTTC
NA	TRBJ2-7	NA	TRBV6-5	CASRHDSTYEQYF	TGTGCCAGCAGACACGACAGTACCTACGAGCAGTACTTC
NA	TRBJ2-2	TRBD2	TRBV2	CASSRGGAAGELFF	TGTGCCAGCAGTCGGGGGGGCGCGGCCGGGGAGCTGTTTTTT
NA	TRBJ1-2	TRBD1	TRBV19	CASSILDRVGLGGYTF	TGTGCCAGTAGTATCTTGGACAGGGTCGGCCTGGGGGGCTACACCTTC
NA	TRBJ1-1	NA	TRBV19	CASSMSYSMNTEAFF	TGTGCCAGTAGTATGAGCTACAGTATGAACACTGAAGCTTTCTTT
NA	TRBJ2-5	TRBD2	TRBV3-1/TRBV3-2	CASSQWGGGEETQYF	TGTGCCAGCAGCCAATGGGGCGGGGGGGAAGAGACCCAGTACTTC
NA	TRBJ1-4	NA	TRBV19	CASQDSPATNEKLFF	TGTGCCAGCCAAGACAGCCCTGCAACTAATGAAAAACTGTTTTTT
NA	TRBJ2-2	TRBD1	TRBV5-1	CASSTGQLTGELFF	TGCGCCAGCAGCACGGGACAGCTCACCGGGGAGCTGTTTTTT
NA	TRBJ1-5	TRBD1	TRBV3-1/TRBV3-2	CASSQGTGWNNQPQHF	TGTGCCAGCAGCCAAGGGACAGGCTGGAACAATCAGCCCCAGCATTTT
NA	TRBJ1-4	TRBD1	TRBV5-1	CASSIGTGGANEKLFF	TGCGCCAGCAGCATCGGGACAGGTGGGGCTAATGAAAAACTGTTTTTT
NA	TRBJ2-1	NA	TRBV5-1	CASSLDRWQFF	TGCGCCAGCAGCTTGGATCGTTGGCAGTTCTTC
NA	TRBJ1-2	NA	TRBV24-1	CATGGETNYGYTF	TGTGCCACCGGGGGGGAGACTAACTATGGCTACACCTTC
NA	TRBJ2-1	TRBD2	TRBV9	CASSVTSGGALDDEQFF	TGTGCCAGCAGCGTAACTAGCGGGGGGGCCTTGGACGATGAGCAGTTCTTC
NA	TRBJ1-4	TRBD1	TRBV5-6	CASSTLDRGHEKLFF	TGTGCCAGCAGCACCTTGGACAGGGGGCATGAAAAACTGTTTTTT